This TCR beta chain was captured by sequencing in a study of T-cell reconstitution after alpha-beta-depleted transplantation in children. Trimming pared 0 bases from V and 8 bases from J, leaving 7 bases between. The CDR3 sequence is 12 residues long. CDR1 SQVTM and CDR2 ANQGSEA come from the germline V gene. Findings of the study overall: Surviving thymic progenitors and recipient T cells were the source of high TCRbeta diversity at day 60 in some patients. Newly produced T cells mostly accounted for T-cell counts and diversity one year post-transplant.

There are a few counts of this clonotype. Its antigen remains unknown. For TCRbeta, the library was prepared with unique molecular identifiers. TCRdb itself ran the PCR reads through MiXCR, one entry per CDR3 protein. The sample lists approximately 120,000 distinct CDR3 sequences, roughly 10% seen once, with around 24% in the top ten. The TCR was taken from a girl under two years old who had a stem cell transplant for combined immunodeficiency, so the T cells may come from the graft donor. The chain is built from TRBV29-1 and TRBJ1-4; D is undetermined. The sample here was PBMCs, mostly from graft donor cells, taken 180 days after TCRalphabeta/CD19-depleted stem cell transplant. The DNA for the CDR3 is TGCAGCGTTGAAGACAGACAAGAAAAACTGTTTTTT. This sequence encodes CSVEDRQEKLFF.